This record concerns one T cell receptor (beta chain) sequence. The sample is drawn from a study of blood T cell repertoires in COVID-19. The overall study: Samples came from the United States, Italy and Spain, spanning acute and convalescent COVID-19.

Original handling: How many nucleated cells were present was estimated from reference gene primer amplification. Data came from immunoSEQ multiplex PCR; TCRdb stores just in-frame clones and leaves some out. V and J calls and clone size come straight from that table; D and trimming were deduced from the DNA. The repertoire consists of roughly 190,000 clones, with about 86% occurring once and the leading ten covering approximately 2.4%. V lost 5 bases, J lost 5 bases, and 6 bases lay in between. In germline, CDR1 is KGHSH, CDR2 LQKENI. The CDR3 has 12 amino acids. The sequenced material came from peripheral blood. This rearrangement joins TRBV18 to TRBJ1-4, with D perhaps TRBD1 (6 bases). The receptor was derived from a human donor with acute or convalescent COVID-19. The donor label of this sample is uncertain. CDR3 sequence: CASSRGNEKLFF. In nucleotides, the CDR3 is TGTGCCAGCTCAAGGGGGAATGAAAAACTGTTTTTT.